This TCR beta chain was obtained from a study of vaccination effects on CD4 cells after COVID-19. In the ViraFEST assay, antigen-specific CD4+ clonotypes were identified by expansion after peptide-pool stimulation. CD4+ T cell isolation took place after approximately 11 days of culture. Their SARS-CoV-2 infection, verified by PCR, occurred between March and December 2020. BNT162b2 vaccine or mRNA-1273 vaccine was given to participants in two doses. The CDR3 has 13 amino acids. CDR1 is ENHRY and CDR2 is SYGVKD in the germline V gene. V lost 3 bases to trimming and J lost 1 base, with 5 bases between them. Assay: immunoSEQ multiplex PCR; the TCRdb copy retains only in-frame clones and omits some. The sample records about 15,000 clones, roughly three quarters being singletons. Note on this clone: Its antigen is undetermined.

The sequence came from a human donor who had a prior SARS-CoV-2 infection. This rearrangement joins TRBV10-3 to TRBJ2-3; D not resolved. The material was CD4+ T cells from PBMCs cultured with HCoV-NL63 spike peptides, obtained after COVID-19 vaccination. CDR3 bases: TGTGCCATCAGTGATTGGGGCACAGATACGCAGTATTTT. This encodes CAISDWGTDTQYF.